The present T cell receptor (beta chain) was sequenced within a study of OX40 agonist ivuxolimab in advanced cancers. Study-wide background: Recorded diagnoses for dose-escalation patients were hepatocellular carcinoma, melanoma, renal cell or head and neck cancer. Partial responses occurred in Three dose-escalation patients, one with hepatocellular carcinoma and two with cutaneous melanoma.

Whole-study findings and limits: Clonal expansion by week 6 occurred in CD4+ and CD8+ blood T cells (at 0.1 to 3.0 mg/kg).

Generated by immunoSEQ multiplex PCR, the TCRdb table keeps only in-frame clones and is missing some. The sample records about 64,000 clones, about 89% being singletons. With baseline, cycle 4 day 1, and cycle 7 day 1 as timepoints, blood was sampled. As concerns this clone: The antigen is not known.

The V gene's germline CDR1 is SGHTA and CDR2 FQGTGA. The CDR3 spans 17 residues. The V and J ends lost 0 bases and 5 bases, in that order; junction bases with no gene match: 6. The receptor was isolated from an adult with an advanced solid tumor such as melanoma, head and neck, liver or kidney cancer. The V call is TRBV7-3, the J call TRBJ2-1, with 11 positions matching TRBD2. The source material was CD4+ or CD8+ T cells sorted from blood, sampled in a trial of the OX40 agonist ivuxolimab. CDR3 protein: CASSLTRVAGGNNEQFF. In DNA form, the CDR3 reads TGTGCCAGCAGCTTAACTCGGGTAGCGGGAGGGAACAATGAGCAGTTCTTC.